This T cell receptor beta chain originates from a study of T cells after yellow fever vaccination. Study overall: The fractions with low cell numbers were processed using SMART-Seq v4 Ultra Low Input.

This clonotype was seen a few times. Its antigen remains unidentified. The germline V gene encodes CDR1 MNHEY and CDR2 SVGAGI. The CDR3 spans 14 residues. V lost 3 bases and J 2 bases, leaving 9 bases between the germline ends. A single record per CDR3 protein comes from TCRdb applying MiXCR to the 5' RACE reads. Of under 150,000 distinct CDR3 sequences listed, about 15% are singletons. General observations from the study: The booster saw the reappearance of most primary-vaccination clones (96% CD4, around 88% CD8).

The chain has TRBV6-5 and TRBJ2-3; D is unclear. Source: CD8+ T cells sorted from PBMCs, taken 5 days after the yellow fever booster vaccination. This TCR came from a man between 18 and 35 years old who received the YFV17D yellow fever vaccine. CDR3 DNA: TGTGCCAGCAGTTATGGGTGGGCCACAGATACGCAGTATTTT. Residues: CASSYGWATDTQYF.